A selection of T cell receptor beta chains follows, all from one sample in a study of cytomegalovirus exposure and HLA in healthy donors. The data were produced by immunoSEQ multiplex PCR, yet TCRdb's version contains in-frame clones alone and is incomplete. The data contain approximately 140,000 clones, just over 70% of them singletons. Source material: PBMCs. The receptors originated from a woman aged 60-75 years in good health and CMV-seropositive. CDR3s include the opening cysteine and the closing phenylalanine or tryptophan. Each record gives: D gene, J gene, V gene, clone size, CDR3 protein, CDR3 DNA. D genes are given only for firm matches. Clone size is stated in some rows and not others, as once, few, many or a class when expanded.

TRBD1 TRBJ1-5 TRBV7-6 - CASSLGSSGTGVSQPQHF TGTGCCAGCAGCTTAGGGTCTTCCGGGACAGGGGTGAGTCAGCCCCAGCATTTT
TRBD1 TRBJ1-3 TRBV18 few CASSPLTGVGGNTIYF TGTGCCAGCTCACCCCTGACAGGGGTAGGCGGAAACACCATATATTTT
- TRBJ2-6 TRBV6-5 - CASSYQQGPGANVLTF TGTGCCAGCAGTTATCAGCAGGGGCCTGGGGCCAACGTCCTGACTTTC
- TRBJ1-6 TRBV6-5 - CASSYEPISHSPLHF TGTGCCAGCAGTTACGAGCCGATAAGCCATTCACCCCTCCACTTT
- TRBJ2-4 TRBV6-1 - CASSIQTIQYF TGTGCCAGCAGCATACAGACCATTCAGTACTTC
TRBD1 TRBJ2-7 TRBV7-2 - CASSPLRTGERHEQYF TGTGCCAGCAGCCCCCTTAGGACAGGGGAGCGGCACGAGCAGTACTTC
TRBD1 TRBJ2-7 TRBV9 - CASSTGEKGEQYF TGTGCCAGCAGTACAGGGGAGAAGGGCGAGCAGTACTTC
- TRBJ2-2 TRBV19 few CASIPRENTGELFF TGTGCCAGTATCCCACGGGAAAACACCGGGGAGCTGTTTTTT
- TRBJ2-6 TRBV11-2 - CASSSPGGTGNSGANVLTF TGTGCCAGCAGTTCCCCTGGCGGGACGGGAAACTCTGGGGCCAACGTCCTGACTTTC
- TRBJ1-5 TRBV7-8 - CASSLVPGSSNQPQHF TGTGCCAGCAGCTTAGTCCCAGGCTCTAGCAATCAGCCCCAGCATTTT
- TRBJ2-2 TRBV28 - CASSSAPGFGELFF TGTGCCAGCAGTTCCGCTCCAGGGTTCGGGGAGCTGTTTTTT
- TRBJ1-6 TRBV5-8 once CASSLVQGNSPLHF TGTGCCAGCAGCTTGGTGCAGGGGAATTCACCCCTCCACTTT
- TRBJ1-5 TRBV6-1 - CASRLGGQSNQPQHF TGTGCCAGCAGGCTAGGAGGACAGAGCAATCAGCCCCAGCATTTT
- TRBJ2-7 TRBV7-8 - CASSLATDEQYF TGTGCCAGCAGCTTAGCAACAGACGAGCAGTACTTC
- TRBJ1-2 TRBV25-1 - CASSDASAGDYGYTF TGTGCCAGCAGTGATGCCTCAGCGGGGGACTATGGCTACACCTTC
- TRBJ1-1 TRBV12-5 once CASGLAGSEAFF TGTGCTAGTGGTTTGGCAGGGTCTGAAGCTTTCTTT
- TRBJ1-5 TRBV7-3 once CASSLDGNQPQHF TGTGCCAGCAGCCTTGACGGGAATCAGCCCCAGCATTTT
TRBD1 TRBJ2-7 TRBV5-6 - CASSGDRVTYEQYF TGTGCCAGCAGCGGGGACAGGGTAACCTACGAGCAGTACTTC
- TRBJ2-5 TRBV2 - CASSTGEETQYF TGTGCCAGCAGTACCGGGGAAGAGACCCAGTACTTC
- TRBJ2-7 TRBV6-5 - CASSYSKWGDSYEQYF TGTGCCAGCAGTTACTCGAAGTGGGGGGACTCCTACGAGCAGTACTTC